This T cell receptor (beta chain) was retrieved from a study of Ad26.COV2.S vaccination and SARS-CoV-2 variants. Across the study: Donor allocation was to the COV1001 Ad26.COV2.S trial arm. Points from the study as a whole: TCR breadth and depth analyses may have underestimated total T cell responses.

A note on this clone: Its antigen is not identified.

TCRdb's copy holds only in-frame clones and misses some; the assay was immunoSEQ multiplex PCR. This sample has approximately 450,000 clones, with around 90% found just once. Described treatment: 15 to 20 received Ad26.COV2.S at low or high dose, single or two shots; 5 received placebo; per-sample allocation not given. The samples date from day 63 after the first vaccine or placebo injection. The sample came from a Boston adult aged 18-55 years. The input for sequencing was peripheral blood, taken in a trial of Ad26.COV2.S vaccine versus placebo. The receptor's source is a person aged 18-65 years who received the Ad26.COV2.S COVID-19 vaccine or a placebo.

CDR3 DNA: TGTGCCAGCAGCTGGCTGGGCGGGGAGCTGTTTTTT. This gives the protein CASSWLGGELFF. V gene TRBV7-2 combines with J gene TRBJ2-2; D is undetermined. This CDR3 has 12 amino acids. The V gene's germline CDR1 is SGHTA and CDR2 FQGNSA. The ends were cut back, 4 bases at V and 7 bases at J, with 7 bases in the middle. Complete variable domain (other parts from reference TRBV7-2 and TRBJ2-2): GAGVSQSPSNKVTEKGKDVELRCDPISGHTALYWYRQSLGQGLEFLIYFQGNSAPDKSGLPSDRFSAERTGGSVSTLTIQRTQQEDSAVYLCASSWLGGELFFGEGSRLTVL.